This TCR beta chain originates from a study of CD8 T cells in Susac syndrome. CDR1 LNHDA and CDR2 SQIVND come from the germline V gene (reference sequence). The CDR3 sequence is 12 residues long. Trimming took off 6 bases at V and 6 bases at J, with 8 bases between the two ends. RNA in amounts of roughly 0.5 to 1 ug was reverse transcribed with random hexamers. TCRdb itself ran the immunoSEQ multiplex PCR reads through MiXCR, one entry per CDR3 protein. The profile shows roughly 200,000 distinct CDR3 sequences, roughly 92% of them singletons. This receptor was obtained from a human donor in good health. The sequenced material came from CD4+ T cells from PBMCs. The chain carries TRBV19 and TRBJ1-4; no reliable D call. CDR3 bases: TGTGCCAGTAGCCCTCTATATGAAAAACTGTTTTTT. The encoded protein is CASSPLYEKLFF.